These 7 T cell receptor beta chains were sequenced from one sample in a study of blood T cells in healthy people across ages (dated by TCRdb to about 2015). The library was produced with 5' RACE. Sequenced on an Illumina HiSeq 2500. A second PCR of about 7 to 12 cycles was run with a J-beta primer mix and a sample-barcoded 5' primer. TCRdb itself trimmed the public reads at Q25 with fastp, ran MiXCR and retained productive beta chains. Entries that share a CDR3 protein sequence are merged under the most common genes and DNA. This sample gives 1 million or so distinct CDR3 sequences in total; more than 35% of them show up just once. The ten top clones hold approximately 17% of the sample. The sequencing sample was made of blood. The receptors were gathered from a woman aged 55-69 years in good health.

The rearrangement links TRBV20-1 to TRBJ2-3; D unclear. The CDR3 covers 14 residues. V was trimmed by 1 base and J by 0 bases, leaving 8 bases between them. Germline values: CDR1 DFQATT, CDR2 SNEGSKA (reference sequence). The CDR3 is CSARGRLSTDTQYF. Written as DNA, the CDR3 is TGCAGTGCTAGAGGACGGCTAAGCACAGATACGCAGTATTTT.

In the case of this clonotype: One end of the junction fails to match germline, which may point to a read error. V gene TRBV5-5 combines with J gene TRBJ1-2; D perhaps matches TRBD1 (6 bases). This CDR3 has 15 residues. Germline assignment: CDR1 SGHKS and CDR2 YYEKEE (reference sequence). Here the CDR3 DNA reads TGTGCCGGCAGCCCCGGGGGGGCACGGGACTATGGCTACACCTTC. It encodes CAGSPGGARDYGYTF.

This clonotype was seen a few times. The chain combines TRBV12-3 or TRBV12-4 with TRBJ2-7, with 7 bases fitting TRBD2. This CDR3 contains 14 residues. With V trimmed by 5 bases and J by 7 bases, 11 bases remained unmatched. CDR3 DNA: TGTGCCAGCAGTACCCGGACTAGTCTAGGAGAGCAGTACTTC. Its translation: CASSTRTSLGEQYF.

This rearrangement joins TRBV5-1 to TRBJ2-3; TRBD2 matches at 8 bases. The CDR3 extends over 15 amino acids. After removal of 1 base from V and 5 bases from J, the junction contained 6 bases not matched to a gene. Germline V CDR1 and CDR2: SGHRS, YFSETQ. As DNA, the CDR3 is TGCGCCAGCAGCTTGTCTTCGGGAGGGCAAGATACGCAGTATTTT. Its translation: CASSLSSGGQDTQYF.

This chain joins TRBV29-1 and TRBJ2-5; 10 nucleotides align to TRBD1. Germline V gives CDR1 SQVTM, CDR2 ANQGSEA. V dropped 4 bases and J dropped 6; count of bases not matched to a gene: 5. This CDR3 comprises 13 residues. CDR3 loop: CSVAGQGMKTQYF. The CDR3 region has the DNA TGCAGCGTTGCGGGACAGGGGATGAAGACCCAGTACTTC.

The J gene is TRBJ2-5, the V gene TRBV20-1; D could derive from TRBD1 or TRBD2 (5 bases each). With the DNA end fitting TRBJ2-7 better, the J assignment may be wrong. The CDR3 spans 14 residues. Per germline, CDR1 DFQATT and CDR2 SNEGSKA (reference sequence). CDR3 protein: CSASDRDHPYEQYF. The CDR3 DNA is TGCAGTGCTAGTGATCGGGACCACCCCTACGAGCAGTACTTC.

The V call is TRBV20-1, the J call TRBJ2-1; 9 bases line up with TRBD2. This CDR3 has 14 amino acids. From germline, CDR1 is DFQATT and CDR2 SNEGSKA (reference sequence). CDR3 nucleotides: TGCAGACTATGGGGGACTAGCCGAAGGGGGGATGGGTTCTTC. This translates into CRLWGTSRRGDGFF.